The clone carrying this T cell receptor beta chain appeared a few times. Its antigen is as yet unknown. This sample stems from a study of glioma-infiltrating T cells. Amplification of TCR alpha and beta CDR3 regions from RNA used iRepertoire nested multiplex PCR. Input was roughly 100-450 ng of tissue mRNA or PBMC total RNA. MiXCR, run by TCRdb on the multiplex PCR reads, gives a single entry per CDR3 protein. The data contain about 190,000 distinct CDR3 sequences, over 30% of them seen just once; the ten biggest clones take up just over 20%. Per germline, CDR1 SGDLS and CDR2 YYNGEE. The length of the CDR3 is 15 residues. The V and J ends lost 1 base and 4 bases respectively, with 11 bases between them. The study's findings and limits: Non-neoplastic patients had below-expected tissue-blood divergence, while all gliomas exceeded expectation. Very few CDR3 sequences were shared between tissue and blood.

This sequence originates from a human donor with low-grade glioma or glioblastoma, undergoing nonglioma brain surgery, or in good health (not recorded which). The sequenced material came from glioma tissue, nonneoplastic brain tissue, or PBMCs (not recorded which). This sequence joins TRBV9 and TRBJ1-4; D gene uncertain. This CDR3 reads CASSVLGRNNEKLFF. DNA of the CDR3: TGTGCCAGCAGCGTACTAGGGCGTAATAATGAAAAACTGTTTTTT.